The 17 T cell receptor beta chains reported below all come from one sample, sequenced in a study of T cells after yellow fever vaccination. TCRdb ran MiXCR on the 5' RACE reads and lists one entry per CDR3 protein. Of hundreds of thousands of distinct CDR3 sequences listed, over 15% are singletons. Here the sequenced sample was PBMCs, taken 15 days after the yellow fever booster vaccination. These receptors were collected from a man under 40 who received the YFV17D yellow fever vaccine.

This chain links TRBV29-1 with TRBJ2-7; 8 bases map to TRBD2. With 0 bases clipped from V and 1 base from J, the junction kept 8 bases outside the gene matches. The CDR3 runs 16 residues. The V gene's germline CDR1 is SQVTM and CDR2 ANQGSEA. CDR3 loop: CSVEDGLTSASYEQYF. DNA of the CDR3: TGCAGCGTTGAAGATGGGTTGACTAGCGCGTCCTACGAGCAGTACTTC.

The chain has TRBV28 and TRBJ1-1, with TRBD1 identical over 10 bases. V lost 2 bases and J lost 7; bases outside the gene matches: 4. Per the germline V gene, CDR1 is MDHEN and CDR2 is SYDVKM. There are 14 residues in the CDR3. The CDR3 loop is CASSLDRGRGEAFF. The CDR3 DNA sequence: TGTGCCAGCAGTTTAGACAGGGGGCGGGGTGAAGCTTTCTTT.

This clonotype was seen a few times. CDR3 DNA: TGCAGTGCGGCGGGACCCCCAATGGACATTCAGTACTTC. This gives the protein CSAAGPPMDIQYF. V is TRBV20-1 and J is TRBJ2-4; TRBD2 is a possible D gene (6 bases). CDR3 size: 13 residues. The V end lost 6 bases, the J end lost 8 bases, and 17 bases lay between the germline ends. CDR1 is DFQATT and CDR2 is SNEGSKA in the germline V gene (reference sequence).

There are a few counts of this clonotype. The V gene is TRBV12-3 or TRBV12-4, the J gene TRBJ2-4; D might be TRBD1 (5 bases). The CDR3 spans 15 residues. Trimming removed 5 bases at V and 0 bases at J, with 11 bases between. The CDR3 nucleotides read TGTGCCAGCAGTGAAGGGGCGCTAGCCAAAAACATTCAGTACTTC. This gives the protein CASSEGALAKNIQYF.

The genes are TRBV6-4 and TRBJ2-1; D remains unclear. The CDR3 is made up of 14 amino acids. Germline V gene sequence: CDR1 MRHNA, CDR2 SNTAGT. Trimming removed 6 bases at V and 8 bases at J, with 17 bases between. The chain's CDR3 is CASRLDPVGHEQFF. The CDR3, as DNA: TGTGCCAGCAGATTGGACCCCGTGGGTCATGAGCAGTTCTTC.

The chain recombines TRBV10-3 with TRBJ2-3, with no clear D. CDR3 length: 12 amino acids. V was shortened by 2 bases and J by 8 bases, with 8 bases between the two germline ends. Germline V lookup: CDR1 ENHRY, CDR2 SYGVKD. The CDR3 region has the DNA TGTGCCATCAGTGAGGCAACGGGTACGCAGTATTTT. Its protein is CAISEATGTQYF.

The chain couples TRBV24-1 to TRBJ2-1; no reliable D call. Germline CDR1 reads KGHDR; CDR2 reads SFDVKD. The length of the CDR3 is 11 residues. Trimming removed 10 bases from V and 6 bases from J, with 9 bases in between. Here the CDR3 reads CATTWANEQFF. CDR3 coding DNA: TGTGCCACTACCTGGGCCAATGAGCAGTTCTTC.

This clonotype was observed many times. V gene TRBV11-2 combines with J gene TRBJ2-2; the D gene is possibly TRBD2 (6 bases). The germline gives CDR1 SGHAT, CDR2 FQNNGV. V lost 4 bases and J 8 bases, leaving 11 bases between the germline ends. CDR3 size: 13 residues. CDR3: CASSSSGTGELFF. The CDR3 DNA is TGTGCCAGCAGCTCCTCAGGGACTGGGGAGCTGTTTTTT.

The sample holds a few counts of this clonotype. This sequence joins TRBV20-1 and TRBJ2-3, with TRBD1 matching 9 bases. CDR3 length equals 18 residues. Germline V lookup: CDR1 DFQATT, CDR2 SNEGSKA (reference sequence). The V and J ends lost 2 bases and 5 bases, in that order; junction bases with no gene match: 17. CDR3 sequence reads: CSARTPRETGGIIDTQYF. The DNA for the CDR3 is TGCAGTGCTAGAACCCCGAGAGAGACAGGGGGGATTATAGATACGCAGTATTTT.

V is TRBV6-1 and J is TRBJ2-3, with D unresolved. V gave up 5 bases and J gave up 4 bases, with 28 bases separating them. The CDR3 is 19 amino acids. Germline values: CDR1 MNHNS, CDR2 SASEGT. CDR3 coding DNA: TGTGCCAGCAGTACCTCCGAGAGGCACATGATAATAAGCGCAGATACGCAGTATTTT. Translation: CASSTSERHMIISADTQYF.

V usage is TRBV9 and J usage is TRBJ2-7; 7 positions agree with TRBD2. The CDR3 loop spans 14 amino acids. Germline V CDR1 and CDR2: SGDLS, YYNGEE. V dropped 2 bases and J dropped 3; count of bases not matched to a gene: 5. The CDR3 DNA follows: TGTGCCAGCAGCGTCACTAGCGCCGACTACGAGCAGTACTTC. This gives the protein CASSVTSADYEQYF.

CDR3 sequence: CSVLSHRGETQYF. As DNA, the CDR3 is TGCAGCGTCCTTAGCCACCGCGGAGAGACCCAGTACTTC. The V call is TRBV29-1, the J call TRBJ2-5; D is uncertain. From germline, CDR1 is SQVTM and CDR2 ANQGSEA. V shed 6 bases and J shed 4 bases, with 15 bases lying between them. There are 13 residues in the CDR3.

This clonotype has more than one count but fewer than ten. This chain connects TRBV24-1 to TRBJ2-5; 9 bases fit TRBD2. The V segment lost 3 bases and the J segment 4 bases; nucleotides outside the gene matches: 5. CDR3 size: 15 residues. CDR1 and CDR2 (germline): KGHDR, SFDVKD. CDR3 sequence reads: CATSDPGLAGETQYF. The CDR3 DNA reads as TGTGCCACCAGTGATCCGGGACTAGCAGGAGAGACCCAGTACTTC.

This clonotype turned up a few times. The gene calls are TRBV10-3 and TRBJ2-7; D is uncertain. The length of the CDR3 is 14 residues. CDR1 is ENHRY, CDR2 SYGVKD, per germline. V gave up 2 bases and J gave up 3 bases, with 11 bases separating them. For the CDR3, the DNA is TGTGCCATCAGTGAGGGGGTTTTGGGCTACGAGCAGTACTTC. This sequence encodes CAISEGVLGYEQYF.

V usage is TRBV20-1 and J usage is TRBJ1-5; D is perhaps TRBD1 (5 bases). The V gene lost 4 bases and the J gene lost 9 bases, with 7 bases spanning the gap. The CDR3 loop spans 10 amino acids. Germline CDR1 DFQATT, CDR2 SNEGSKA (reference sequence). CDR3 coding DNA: TGCAGTGCTATGCAGGGGCCCCAGCATTTT. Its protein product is CSAMQGPQHF.

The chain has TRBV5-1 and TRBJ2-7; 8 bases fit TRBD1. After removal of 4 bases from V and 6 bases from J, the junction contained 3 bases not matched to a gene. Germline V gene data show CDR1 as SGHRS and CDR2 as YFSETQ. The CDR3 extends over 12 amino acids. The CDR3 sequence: CASSEDRVEQYF. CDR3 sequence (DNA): TGCGCCAGCAGCGAGGACAGGGTCGAGCAGTACTTC.

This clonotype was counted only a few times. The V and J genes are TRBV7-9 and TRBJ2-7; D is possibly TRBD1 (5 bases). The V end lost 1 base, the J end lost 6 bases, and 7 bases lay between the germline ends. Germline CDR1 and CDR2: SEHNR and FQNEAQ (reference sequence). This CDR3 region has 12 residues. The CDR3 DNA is TGTGCCAGCAGCTTAGGGGGCACCGAGCAGTACTTC. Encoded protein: CASSLGGTEQYF. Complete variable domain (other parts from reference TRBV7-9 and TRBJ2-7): DTGVSQNPRHKITKRGQNVTFRCDPISEHNRLYWYRQTLGQGPEFLTYFQNEAQLEKSRLLSDRFSAERPKGSFSTLEIQRTEQGDSAMYLCASSLGGTEQYFGPGTRLTVT.